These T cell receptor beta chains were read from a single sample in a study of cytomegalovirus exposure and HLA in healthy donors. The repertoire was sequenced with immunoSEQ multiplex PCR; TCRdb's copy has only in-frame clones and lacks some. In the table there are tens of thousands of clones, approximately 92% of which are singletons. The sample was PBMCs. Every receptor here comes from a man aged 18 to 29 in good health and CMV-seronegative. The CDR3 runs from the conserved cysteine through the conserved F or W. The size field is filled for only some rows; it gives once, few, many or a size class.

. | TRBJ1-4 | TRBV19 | CASSLRGSATNEKLFF
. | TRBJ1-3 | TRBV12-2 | CASRPPRAHHSGNTIYF
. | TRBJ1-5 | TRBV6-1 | CASSAAGSGNQPQHF
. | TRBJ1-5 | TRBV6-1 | CASRGTGNSNQPQHF
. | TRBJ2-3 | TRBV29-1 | CSGEGTSESDTQYF
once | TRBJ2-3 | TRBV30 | CAWSPQNTQYF
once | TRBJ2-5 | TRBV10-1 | CASLQGKGRMTQYF
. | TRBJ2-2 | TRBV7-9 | CASRIRWGVETNSTGELFF
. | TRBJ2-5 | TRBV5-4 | CASSLPDQETQYF
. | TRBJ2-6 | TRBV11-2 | CASSLIESGANVLTF
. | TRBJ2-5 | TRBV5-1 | CASSEGARDFRGTQYF
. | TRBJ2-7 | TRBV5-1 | CASSLAKGAYEQYF